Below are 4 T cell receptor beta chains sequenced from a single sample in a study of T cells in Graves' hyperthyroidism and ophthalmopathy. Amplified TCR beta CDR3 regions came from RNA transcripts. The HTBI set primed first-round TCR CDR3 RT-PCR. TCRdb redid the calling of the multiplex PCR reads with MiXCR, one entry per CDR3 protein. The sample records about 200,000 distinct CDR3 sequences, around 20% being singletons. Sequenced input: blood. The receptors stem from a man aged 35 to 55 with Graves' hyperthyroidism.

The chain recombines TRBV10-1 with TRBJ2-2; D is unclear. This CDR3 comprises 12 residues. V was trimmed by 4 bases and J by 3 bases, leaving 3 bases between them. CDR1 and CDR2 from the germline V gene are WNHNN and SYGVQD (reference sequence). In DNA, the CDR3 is TGCGCCAGCAGTGGATACACCGGGGAGCTGTTTTTT. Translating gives CASSGYTGELFF.

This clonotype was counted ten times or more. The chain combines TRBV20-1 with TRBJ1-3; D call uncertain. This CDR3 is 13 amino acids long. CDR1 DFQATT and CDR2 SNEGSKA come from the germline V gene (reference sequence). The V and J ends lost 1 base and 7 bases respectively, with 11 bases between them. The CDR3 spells CSARARTLNTIYF. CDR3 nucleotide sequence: TGCAGTGCTAGAGCGCGAACTTTGAACACCATATATTTT.

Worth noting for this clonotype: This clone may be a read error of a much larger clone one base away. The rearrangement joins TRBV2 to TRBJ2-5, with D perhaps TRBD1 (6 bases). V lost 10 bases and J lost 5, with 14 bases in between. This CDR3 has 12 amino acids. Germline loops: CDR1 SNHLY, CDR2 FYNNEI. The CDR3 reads CATQGSEETQYF. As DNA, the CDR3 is TGTGCCACCCAGGGGTCCGAGGAGACCCAGTACTTC.

The DNA of the CDR3 is TGTGCCAGCAGCTTAGGGCGGGGGGGGGTTACAGGGACCCAGTACTTC. This encodes CASSLGRGGVTGTQYF. V usage is TRBV7-2 and J usage is TRBJ2-5, with TRBD2 matching over 9 bases. Germline CDR1 SGHTA, CDR2 FQGNSA. The CDR3 is made up of 16 amino acids. The junction had 10 bases not matched to a gene; V was cut back by 1 base and J by 7 bases. The full variable domain, rest sourced from reference TRBV7-2 and TRBJ2-5, is GAGVSQSPSNKVTEKGKDVELRCDPISGHTALYWYRQSLGQGLEFLIYFQGNSAPDKSGLPSDRFSAERTGGSVSTLTIQRTQQEDSAVYLCASSLGRGGVTGTQYFGPGTRLLVL.